Detailed here is one TCR beta chain. Its antigen is unknown. No base-level quality is on record; no much larger clone is a single base apart. This record belongs to a study of multiple sclerosis patients with progressive multifocal leukoencephalopathy (dated by TCRdb to the late 2010s). Study-level background: Peripheral T and B cells were examined in MS patients who went on to develop PML (4 under natalizumab, 1 after alemtuzumab) as well as in treated patients who did not. The goal was to find JC virus-specific or public T-cell expansions that arose at the time of PML onset. A couple of patients on natalizumab who later developed PML were tracked over time from before therapy, through 6 and 12 months, up to PML onset. The paper's findings and limits, for the study overall: TRB clones above 0.5% frequency appeared only in PML patients, but expanded clones at PML onset were already present before and during natalizumab therapy. Most PML patients had lower normalized Shannon entropy, suggesting less diverse TRB repertoires, while values in the natalizumab-treated controls sat near 1. With only a small, descriptive cohort, it remained unclear whether the findings reflect JC virus infection or general immunocompromise. Only peripheral blood was analyzed, although cerebrospinal fluid or brain lymphocytes might be more informative for natalizumab-associated PML. When PML developed, no shared TRBV or TRBJ gene usage and no preferred TRBV-TRBJ pairings were found.

Read against the paper, the sample's time point label means: 12 to 13 months of natalizumab therapy. Reading the label with the study, this specimen's treatment or condition is: on natalizumab therapy at sampling. Roughly five MS patients treated with natalizumab who did not develop PML were sampled longitudinally as controls. Every listed patient had received interferon beta before, and every PML patient was female. At 6 and 12 months of natalizumab therapy, T1 and T2 blood samples were collected, respectively. Ficoll-Hypaque density gradient centrifugation was used to isolate peripheral blood mononuclear cells. The immunoSEQ two-step multiplex PCR at survey-level depth was used to amplify TRB CDR3 regions from genomic DNA. Synthetic inline TR CDR3 controls covering all V-J pairings were spiked into each PCR so that template counts could be estimated and amplification bias removed. Reads went through processing to reduce amplification and sequencing bias, and quantification was done against synthetic TR CDR3 analogs. The authors' analysis ran thus. Raw data were processed in ImmunoSEQ Analyzer, removing out-of-frame sequences and CDR3s with stop codons, and genes were named by IMGT nomenclature. Normalized Shannon entropy, defined as 1 minus Pielou's evenness, was used to summarize repertoire diversity. TRB sequences were treated as identical only when sharing V gene, J gene and CDR3. Public PML clonotypes were defined as CDR3s shared by two or more PML-onset samples but absent from earlier samples, from controls, and from public databases. Skylign with the observed count method was used to analyze CDR3 amino acid composition at each position. TCRdb re-hosts the immuneACCESS table, in-frame sequences only. Its copies lack some clones; in the studies checked, an unresolved V gene accounts for under half of them, and the cause for the rest is not known. From that table come the V and J calls and clone size; the DNA was used to work out D and trimming. The sample includes roughly 29,000 clones, with 85% to 90% observed a single time. The biggest ten clones account for 1.3% of the sample.

V loses 4 bases, J loses 2 bases, and the germline ends lie 11 bases apart. The CDR3 goes from the cysteine to the phenylalanine over 14 residues. CDR3 DNA only is kept here, 42 bases in frame from base 1. From the germline V gene, CDR1 is SGHTA and CDR2 is FQGNSA. This clonotype was sampled from a human donor with multiple sclerosis. Here the chain combines TRBV7-2 and TRBJ1-2, with a tentative D gene TRBD1 over 6 matching bases. The input for sequencing was PBMCs, taken from a patient treated with natalizumab. The DNA is as follows: TGTGCCAGCAGCTCAGACAGGTCAAACTATGGCTACACCTTC. It codes for CASSSDRSNYGYTF.